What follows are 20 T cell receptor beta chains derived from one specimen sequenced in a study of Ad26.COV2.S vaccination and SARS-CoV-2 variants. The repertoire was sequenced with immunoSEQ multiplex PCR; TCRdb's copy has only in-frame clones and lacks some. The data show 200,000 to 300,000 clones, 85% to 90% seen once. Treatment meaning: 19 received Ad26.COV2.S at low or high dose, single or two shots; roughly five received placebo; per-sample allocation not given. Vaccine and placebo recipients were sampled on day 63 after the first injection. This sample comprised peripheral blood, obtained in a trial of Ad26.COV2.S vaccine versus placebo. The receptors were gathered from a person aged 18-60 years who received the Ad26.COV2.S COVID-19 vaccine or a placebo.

DNA of the CDR3: TGTGCCAGCAGCTGGGGACAGGGGGTCCTGACTTTC. Amino acids: CASSWGQGVLTF. The genes are TRBV6-5 and TRBJ2-6; TRBD1 agrees at 10 bases. V shed 6 bases and J 13 bases; nucleotides not matched to a gene: 3. In germline, CDR1 is MNHEY, CDR2 SVGAGI. The CDR3 contains 12 residues.

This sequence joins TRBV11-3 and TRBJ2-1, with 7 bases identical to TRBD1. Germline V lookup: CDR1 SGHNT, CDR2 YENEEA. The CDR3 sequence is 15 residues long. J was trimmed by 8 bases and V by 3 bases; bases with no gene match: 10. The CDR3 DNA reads TGTGCCAGCAGCTTCGGGACAGCTAAATGCGATGAGCAGTTCTTC. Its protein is CASSFGTAKCDEQFF.

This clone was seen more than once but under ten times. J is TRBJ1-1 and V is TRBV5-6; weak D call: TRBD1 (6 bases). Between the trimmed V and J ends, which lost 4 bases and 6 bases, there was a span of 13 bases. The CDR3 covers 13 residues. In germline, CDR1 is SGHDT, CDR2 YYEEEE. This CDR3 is CASSPVGAAEAFF. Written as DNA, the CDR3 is TGTGCCAGCAGCCCCGTGGGGGCGGCTGAAGCTTTCTTT.

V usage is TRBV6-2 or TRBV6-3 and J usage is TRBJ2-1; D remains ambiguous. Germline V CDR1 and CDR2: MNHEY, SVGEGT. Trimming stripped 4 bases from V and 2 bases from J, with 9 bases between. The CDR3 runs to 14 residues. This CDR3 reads CASSSLEPYNEQFF. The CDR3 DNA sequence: TGTGCCAGCAGTTCTCTAGAGCCCTACAATGAGCAGTTCTTC.

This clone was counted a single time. For the CDR3, the DNA is TGTGCCAGCAGCCAGGGCTGGGGTCTGGGTTACGAGCAGTACTTC. It specifies CASSQGWGLGYEQYF. The J gene is TRBJ2-7, the V gene TRBV3-1 (or the pseudogene TRBV3-2); D is unclear. CDR1 is LGHDT and CDR2 is YNNKEL in the germline V gene (reference sequence). The CDR3 runs 15 residues. V shed 3 bases and J shed 4 bases, with 16 bases lying between them.

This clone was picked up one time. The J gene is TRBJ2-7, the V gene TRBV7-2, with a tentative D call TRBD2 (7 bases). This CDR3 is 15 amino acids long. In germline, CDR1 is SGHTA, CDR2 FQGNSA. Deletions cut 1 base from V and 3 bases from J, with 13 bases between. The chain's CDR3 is CASSLVGGGGYEQYF. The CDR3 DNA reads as TGTGCCAGCAGCTTAGTGGGAGGGGGAGGCTACGAGCAGTACTTC.

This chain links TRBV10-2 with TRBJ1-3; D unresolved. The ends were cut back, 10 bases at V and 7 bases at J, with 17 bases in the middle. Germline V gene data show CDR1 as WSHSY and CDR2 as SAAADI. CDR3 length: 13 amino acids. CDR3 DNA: TGCGCCATCTCCCTCGACCTGGGGAACACCATATATTTT. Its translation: CAISLDLGNTIYF.

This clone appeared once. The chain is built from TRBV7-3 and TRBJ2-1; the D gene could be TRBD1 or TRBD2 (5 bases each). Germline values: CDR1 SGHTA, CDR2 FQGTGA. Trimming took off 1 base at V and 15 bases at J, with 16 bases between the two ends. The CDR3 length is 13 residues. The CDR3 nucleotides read TGTGCCAGCAGCTTAAGAAGTGGGGGTCCTCCGTTCTTC. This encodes CASSLRSGGPPFF.

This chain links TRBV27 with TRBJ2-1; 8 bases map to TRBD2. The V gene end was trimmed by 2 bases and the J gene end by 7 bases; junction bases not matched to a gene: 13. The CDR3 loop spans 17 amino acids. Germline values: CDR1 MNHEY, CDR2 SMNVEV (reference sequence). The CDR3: CASSLRGQRGTINEQFF. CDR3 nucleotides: TGTGCCAGCAGTTTACGGGGTCAGCGGGGGACCATAAATGAGCAGTTCTTC.

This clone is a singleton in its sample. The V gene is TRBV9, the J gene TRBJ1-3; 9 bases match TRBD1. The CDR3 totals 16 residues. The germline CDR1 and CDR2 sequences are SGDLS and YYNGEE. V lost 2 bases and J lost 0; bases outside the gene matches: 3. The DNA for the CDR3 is TGTGCCAGCAGCGTGACAGGGGGGGCCTCTGGAAACACCATATATTTT. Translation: CASSVTGGASGNTIYF.

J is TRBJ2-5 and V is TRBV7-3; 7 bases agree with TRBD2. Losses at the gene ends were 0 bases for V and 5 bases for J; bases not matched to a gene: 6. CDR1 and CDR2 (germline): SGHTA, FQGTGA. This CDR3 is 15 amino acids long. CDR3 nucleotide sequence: TGTGCCAGCAGCTTAACTAGCGGGTCGGGGGAGACCCAGTACTTC. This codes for CASSLTSGSGETQYF.

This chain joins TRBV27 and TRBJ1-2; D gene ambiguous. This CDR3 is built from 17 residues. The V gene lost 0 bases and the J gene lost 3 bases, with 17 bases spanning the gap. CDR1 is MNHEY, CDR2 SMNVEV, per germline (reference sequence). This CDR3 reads CASSLSPHVWGDYGYTF. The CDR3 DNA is TGTGCCAGCAGTTTATCCCCCCATGTTTGGGGTGACTATGGCTACACCTTC.

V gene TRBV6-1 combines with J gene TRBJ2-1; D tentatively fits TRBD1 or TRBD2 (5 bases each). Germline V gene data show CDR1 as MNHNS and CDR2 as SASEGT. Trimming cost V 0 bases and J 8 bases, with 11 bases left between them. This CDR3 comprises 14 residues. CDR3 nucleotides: TGTGCCAGCAGTGAAGCGCTTCAGGGAGATGAGCAGTTCTTC. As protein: CASSEALQGDEQFF.

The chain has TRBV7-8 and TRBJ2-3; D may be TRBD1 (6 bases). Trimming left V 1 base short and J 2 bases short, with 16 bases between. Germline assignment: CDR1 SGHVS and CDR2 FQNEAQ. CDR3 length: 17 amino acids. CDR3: CASSLVVPGAPTDTQYF. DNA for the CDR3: TGTGCCAGCAGCTTAGTAGTTCCAGGGGCTCCCACAGATACGCAGTATTTT.

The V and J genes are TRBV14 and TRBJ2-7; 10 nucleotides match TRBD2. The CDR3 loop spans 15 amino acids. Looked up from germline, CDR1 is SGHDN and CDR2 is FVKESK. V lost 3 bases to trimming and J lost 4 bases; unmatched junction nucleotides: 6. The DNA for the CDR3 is TGTGCCAGCAGCCACGCCGGGACTAGCGATTACGAGCAGTACTTC. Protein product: CASSHAGTSDYEQYF.

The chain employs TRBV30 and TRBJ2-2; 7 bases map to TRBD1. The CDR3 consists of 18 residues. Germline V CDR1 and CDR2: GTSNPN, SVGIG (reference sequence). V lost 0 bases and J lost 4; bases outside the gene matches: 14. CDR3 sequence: CAWSVRGQAKFSTGELFF. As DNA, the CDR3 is TGTGCCTGGAGTGTACGAGGACAGGCTAAGTTCAGCACCGGGGAGCTGTTTTTT.

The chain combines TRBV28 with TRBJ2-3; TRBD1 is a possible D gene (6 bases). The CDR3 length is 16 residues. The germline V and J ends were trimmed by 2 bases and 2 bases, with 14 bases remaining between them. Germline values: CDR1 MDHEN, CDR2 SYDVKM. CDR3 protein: CASSLEWGPNTDTQYF. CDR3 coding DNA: TGTGCCAGCAGTTTAGAATGGGGGCCCAACACAGATACGCAGTATTTT.

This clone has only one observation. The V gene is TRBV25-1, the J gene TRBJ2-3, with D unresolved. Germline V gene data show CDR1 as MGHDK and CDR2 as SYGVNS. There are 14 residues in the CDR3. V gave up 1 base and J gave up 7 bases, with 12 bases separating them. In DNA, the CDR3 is TGTGCCAGCAGTGAATGGCGAGGAATTAATACGCAGTATTTT. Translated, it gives CASSEWRGINTQYF.

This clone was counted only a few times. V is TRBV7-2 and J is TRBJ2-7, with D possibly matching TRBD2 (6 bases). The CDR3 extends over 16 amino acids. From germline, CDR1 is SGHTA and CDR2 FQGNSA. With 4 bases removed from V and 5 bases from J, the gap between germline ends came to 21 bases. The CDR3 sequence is CASSYRTVGSADEQYF. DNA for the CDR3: TGTGCCAGCAGCTACAGGACGGTCGGGAGTGCAGACGAGCAGTACTTC.

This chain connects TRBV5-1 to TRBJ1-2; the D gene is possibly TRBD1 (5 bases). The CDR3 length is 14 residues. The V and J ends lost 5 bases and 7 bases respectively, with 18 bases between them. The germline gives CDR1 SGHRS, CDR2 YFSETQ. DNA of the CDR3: TGCGCCAGCAGGCTTGACTCGACAGAGGTTGGCTACACCTTC. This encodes CASRLDSTEVGYTF.